The present entry profiles one TCR beta chain with its context. The sample is drawn from a study of PD-1 blockade in mismatch repair-deficient tumors. V lost 5 bases to trimming and J lost 8 bases; unmatched junction nucleotides: 11. The CDR3 runs to 15 residues. The germline gives CDR1 SEHNR, CDR2 FQNEAQ (reference sequence). Produced via immunoSEQ multiplex PCR; TCRdb's table is partial and in-frame only. Here the sample spans under 50,000 clones, approximately 80% being singletons. The TCR was taken from an adult with mismatch repair-deficient cancer. The genes are TRBV7-9 and TRBJ1-4, with TRBD1 identical over 7 bases. The sequencing here drew on PBMCs, taken 38 to 40 weeks after starting pembrolizumab. Here the CDR3 DNA reads TGTGCCAGCAGCCCCGGACAGGTAGATGGGGAAAAACTGTTTTTT. This encodes CASSPGQVDGEKLFF.